The rows below give T cell receptor beta chains drawn from one sample of a study of T cells in Graves' hyperthyroidism and ophthalmopathy. Via MiXCR, TCRdb re-called the multiplex PCR reads, giving one row per CDR3 protein. Of about 24,000 distinct CDR3 sequences listed, 45% to 55% were seen once; the top ten hold about a quarter. The sequenced sample consisted of blood. The receptors come from a woman in her forties with Graves' hyperthyroidism that later progressed to Graves' ophthalmopathy. Both conserved end residues are part of each CDR3. A D gene is named only where the DNA matches it firmly. Rows give clone size only sometimes, using once, few, many, or a class for an expanded clone.

clone size	D gene	V gene	J gene	CDR3 protein	CDR3 DNA
-	TRBD2	TRBV7-2	TRBJ2-2	CASSSRRTSGTGELFF	TGTGCCAGCAGCTCCCGACGGACTAGCGGTACCGGGGAGCTGTTTTTT
many	TRBD2	TRBV3-1	TRBJ2-7	CASSQARGGKYF	TGTGCCAGCAGCCAAGCTAGGGGAGGGAAGTACTTC
few	-	TRBV29-1	TRBJ2-1	CSVDEYNEQFF	TGCAGCGTTGATGAGTACAATGAGCAGTTCTTC
once	TRBD1	TRBV7-8	TRBJ1-5	CASSLGQGPQPQHF	TGTGCCAGCAGCTTAGGACAGGGGCCTCAGCCCCAGCATTTT
-	TRBD1	TRBV7-8	TRBJ1-5	CASSLGQGSLHF	TGTGCCAGCAGTTTGGGACAGGGCTCTTTACATTTT
few	-	TRBV29-1	TRBJ2-2	CSATEVGELFF	TGCAGCGCTACGGAGGTGGGGGAGCTGTTTTTT
-	TRBD2	TRBV2	TRBJ2-2	CAGSRRTSATNTGELFF	TGTGCCGGCAGTCGTAGGACTAGCGCTACGAACACCGGGGAGCTGTTTTTT
-	-	TRBV7-2	TRBJ2-6	CASSFSGGSGANVLTF	TGTGCCAGCAGCTTTAGCGGAGGCTCTGGGGCCAACGTCCTGACTTTC
-	-	TRBV20-1	TRBJ2-5	CSAWTNQETQYF	TGCAGTGCTTGGACAAACCAAGAGACTCAGTACTTC
-	TRBD2	TRBV7-9	TRBJ2-7	CASTPGLADSYEQYF	TGTGCCAGCACCCCGGGACTAGCGGACTCCTACGAGCAGTACTTC
-	-	TRBV7-2	TRBJ2-6	CASSLEPSYEQYFGANVLTF	-
once	-	TRBV10-1	TRBJ1-5	CASRAQSNQPQHF	TGCGCCAGCAGGGCACAAAGCAATCAGCCCCAGCATTTT
few	-	TRBV2	TRBJ1-2	CATKANYGYTF	TGTGCCACTAAAGCTAACTATGGCTACACCTTC